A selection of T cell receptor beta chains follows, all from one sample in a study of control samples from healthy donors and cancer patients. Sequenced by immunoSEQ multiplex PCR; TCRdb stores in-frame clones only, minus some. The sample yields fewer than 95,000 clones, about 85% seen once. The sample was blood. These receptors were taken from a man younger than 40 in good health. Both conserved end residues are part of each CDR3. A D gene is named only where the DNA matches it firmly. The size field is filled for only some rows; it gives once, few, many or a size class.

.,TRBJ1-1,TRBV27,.,TGTGCCAGCAGTTTAAACAGACGCACTGAAGCTTTCTTT,CASSLNRRTEAFF
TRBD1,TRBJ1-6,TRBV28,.,TGTGCCAGCAGTGGGGGACAGGGGGCAACCGATTATAATTCACCCCTCCACTTT,CASSGGQGATDYNSPLHF
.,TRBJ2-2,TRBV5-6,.,TGTGCCAGCAGCTCGCGAAGGGTCCGGACCGGGGAGCTGTTTTTT,CASSSRRVRTGELFF
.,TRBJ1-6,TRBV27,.,TGTGCCAGCAGTCCTACAAGGACCACGAGCTCCTATAATTCACCCCTCCACTTT,CASSPTRTTSSYNSPLHF
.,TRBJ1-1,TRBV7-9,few,TGTGCCAGCAGCTTAGAGTATTCTGCTTTCTTT,CASSLEYSAFF
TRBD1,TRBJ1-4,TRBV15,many,TGTGCCACCAGCATCGGGACAGTCAATGAAAAACTGTTTTTT,CATSIGTVNEKLFF
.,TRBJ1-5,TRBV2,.,TGTGCCAGCAGAGGCTGGGGTTATCAGCCCCAGCATTTT,CASRGWGYQPQHF
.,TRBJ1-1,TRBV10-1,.,TGCGCCAGCAGTGTCGGCAGGGGAGACACTGAAGCTTTCTTT,CASSVGRGDTEAFF
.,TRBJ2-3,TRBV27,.,TGTGCCAGCAGTTTGGACTGGCGGGATACGCAGTATTTT,CASSLDWRDTQYF
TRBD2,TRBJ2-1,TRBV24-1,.,TGTGCCACCAGTGCCCCTAGCGGGGGAGGGGGGGAGCAGTTCTTC,CATSAPSGGGGEQFF
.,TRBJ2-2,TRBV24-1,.,TGTGCCACCAGTGACCCGCGGAGGCCGGCCGGGGAGCTGTTTTTT,CATSDPRRPAGELFF
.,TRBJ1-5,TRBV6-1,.,TGTGCCAGCAGTGAGTCAGGCTTGGTCCAGCCCCAGCATTTT,CASSESGLVQPQHF
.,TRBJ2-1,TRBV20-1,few,TGCAGTGCTAGTACGGCTTACAATGAGCAGTTCTTC,CSASTAYNEQFF
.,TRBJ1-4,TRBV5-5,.,TGTGCCAGCAGCCGACGACTCGCTAATGAAAAACTGTTTTTT,CASSRRLANEKLFF
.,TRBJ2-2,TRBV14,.,TGTGCCAGCAGCAATAGACTAACTTACACCGGGGAGCTGTTTTTT,CASSNRLTYTGELFF
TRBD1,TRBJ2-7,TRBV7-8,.,TGTGCCAGCAGCGGCCGGGACAGAGCTACGGAGCAGTACTTC,CASSGRDRATEQYF
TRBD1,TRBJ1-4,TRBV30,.,TGTGCCTGGAGTGTAACCAGGGGGCTGGAAAAACTGTTTTTT,CAWSVTRGLEKLFF
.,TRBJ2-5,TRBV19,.,TGTGCCAGTAGTAGGGAACCCGGGGGGACCCAGTACTTC,CASSREPGGTQYF
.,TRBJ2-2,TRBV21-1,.,TGTGCCAGCGAAGGGTCCCCCACCGGGGAGCTGTTTTTT,CASEGSPTGELFF
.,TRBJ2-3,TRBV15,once,TGTGCCACCAGCGGGGACACAGATACGCAGTATTTT,CATSGDTDTQYF
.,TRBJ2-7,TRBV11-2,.,TGTGCCAGCAGCTTCGTCGCGGACTCCTACGAGCAGTACTTC,CASSFVADSYEQYF
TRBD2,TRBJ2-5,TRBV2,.,TGTGCCAGCAGTAGTAGGGCGGGGGGGTTCTATTGGGAGACCCAGTACTTC,CASSSRAGGFYWETQYF
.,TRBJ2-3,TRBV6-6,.,TGTGCCAGCAGTTACGCGGGCCTTATGTCAGATACGCAGTATTTT,CASSYAGLMSDTQYF
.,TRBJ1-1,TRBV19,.,TGTGCCAGTAGTATAAGGGGACACACTGAAGCTTTCTTT,CASSIRGHTEAFF
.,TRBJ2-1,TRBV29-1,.,TGCAGCGTTGTGGGAGGGGGGATTTCCTACAATGAGCAGTTCTTC,CSVVGGGISYNEQFF
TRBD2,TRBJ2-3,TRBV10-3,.,TGTGCCACCTCGCTAGCGGGGGAAGGAGATACGCAGTATTTT,CATSLAGEGDTQYF